What follows describes a single T cell receptor beta chain. CDR1 MNHEY and CDR2 SVGAGI come from the germline V gene. This CDR3 region has 14 residues. These data belong to a study of technical replicates of blood from a few donors. Sequenced by immunoSEQ multiplex PCR; TCRdb stores in-frame clones only, minus some. Of roughly 80,000 clones listed, about nine tenths are singletons. Material for sequencing was T cells isolated from PBMCs. This receptor was identified in a human donor in good health. This chain joins TRBV6-5 and TRBJ2-5; maybe TRBD2 (5 bases). The end of the DNA fits TRBJ2-7 better, so the J call may be wrong. CDR3 bases: TGTGCCAGCAGCCGCGGACTGACCAACTACGAGCAGTACTTC. Translating it yields CASSRGLTNYEQYF.